The 15 T cell receptor beta chains below come from one sample, sequenced in a study of cytomegalovirus exposure and HLA in healthy donors. The PCR had 60 Vbeta and 13 Jbeta primers. The table came from immunoSEQ multiplex PCR; TCRdb's copy has only in-frame clones and leaves some out. This sample has some 120,000 clones, with 77% found just once. Sequencing was carried out using PBMCs. Source of these receptors: a woman in her 40s in good health and CMV-seropositive.

In its sample, this clone was seen a few times. The V call is TRBV19, the J call TRBJ1-1; no clear D. The CDR3 extends over 13 amino acids. Trimming removed 5 bases from V and 9 bases from J, with 16 bases in between. Germline V gives CDR1 LNHDA, CDR2 SQIVND (reference sequence). The CDR3 nucleotides are TGTGCCAGTAGTTTCCGACGGGAGAACCAAGCTTTCTTT. Encoded protein: CASSFRRENQAFF.

The chain uses TRBV10-2 and TRBJ1-6; possible D gene TRBD1, 6 bases. V was shortened by 4 bases and J by 9 bases, with 19 bases between the two germline ends. Per germline, CDR1 WSHSY and CDR2 SAAADI. The CDR3 runs 16 residues. The CDR3 reads CASSVGTRGGGSPLHF. CDR3 coding DNA: TGCGCCAGCAGTGTGGGGACACGTGGAGGAGGTTCACCCCTCCACTTT.

The chain joins TRBV11-2 to TRBJ2-7; 8 positions match TRBD2. J lost 2 bases, V lost 1 base, and 4 bases had no gene match. The CDR3 length is 15 residues. Germline-derived CDR1 and CDR2 are SGHAT and FQNNGV. The CDR3 DNA reads as TGTGCCAGCAGCTTAGTTAGCGGGGCCACCTACGAGCAGTACTTC. Translation gives CASSLVSGATYEQYF.

The chain carries TRBV6-5 and TRBJ2-7; 8 bases map to TRBD2. The CDR3 contains 15 residues. Germline V lookup: CDR1 MNHEY, CDR2 SVGAGI. V lost 5 bases and J lost 7; bases outside the gene matches: 13. The CDR3, as DNA: TGTGCCAGCAGTACCCGGGGGGGAGGGCCTCGGGAGCAGTACTTC. Translated, it gives CASSTRGGGPREQYF.

This clone was recorded a few times. The chain carries TRBV5-6 and TRBJ2-6; TRBD1 matches at 12 bases. This CDR3 region has 19 residues. From germline, CDR1 is SGHDT and CDR2 YYEEEE. The trim removed 0 bases at V and 4 bases at J, leaving 8 bases unmatched. Here the CDR3 reads CASSLAGGQGASGANVLTF. The CDR3 DNA reads as TGTGCCAGCAGCTTGGCGGGGGGACAGGGGGCTTCAGGGGCCAACGTCCTGACTTTC.

The chain employs TRBV28 and TRBJ2-7; 7 bases line up with TRBD2. J gave up 3 bases and V 6 bases, and 5 bases lay outside the gene matches. The CDR3 loop spans 13 amino acids. CDR1 is MDHEN, CDR2 SYDVKM, per germline. The CDR3 DNA reads as TGTGCCAGCAGGGGACTACCTCGCTACGAGCAGTACTTC. Residues: CASRGLPRYEQYF.

The sample holds a few counts of this clone. Here the CDR3 reads CASSETSGYEQYF. CDR3 nucleotide sequence: TGTGCCAGCAGCGAAACTAGCGGCTACGAGCAGTACTTC. The chain carries TRBV11-2 and TRBJ2-7; 8 bases map to TRBD2. There are 13 residues in the CDR3. The trim removed 5 bases at V and 3 bases at J, leaving 3 bases unmatched. The germline V gene encodes CDR1 SGHAT and CDR2 FQNNGV.

This clone has at least ten counts. The genes are TRBV4-1 and TRBJ2-2; TRBD2 is a possible D gene (6 bases). V was clipped by 5 bases and J by 1 base, with 17 bases between them. Germline V gene sequence: CDR1 MGHRA, CDR2 YSYEKL. The CDR3 extends over 17 amino acids. This CDR3 reads CASSALGVAENTGELFF. As DNA, the CDR3 is TGCGCCAGCAGCGCCTTGGGAGTAGCGGAGAACACCGGGGAGCTGTTTTTT.

The chain recombines TRBV10-3 with TRBJ2-1; perhaps TRBD2 as D (6 bases). The V end was cut by 8 bases, the J end by 0 bases, with 14 bases between. There are 15 residues in the CDR3. The germline V gene has CDR1 ENHRY and CDR2 SYGVKD. CDR3 nucleotides: TGTGCCATCGCCTGGGGCGGGGTCTCCTACAATGAGCAGTTCTTC. Protein: CAIAWGGVSYNEQFF.

This rearrangement joins TRBV28 to TRBJ1-4, with D hard to call. This CDR3 is 12 amino acids long. V was trimmed by 3 bases and J by 7 bases, leaving 6 bases between them. In germline, CDR1 is MDHEN, CDR2 SYDVKM. Here the CDR3 DNA reads TGTGCCAGCAGTTTTTTGAGTGAAAAACTGTTTTTT. Amino acids: CASSFLSEKLFF.

The chain links TRBV27 to TRBJ2-1; 8 bases are shared with TRBD2. Germline CDR1 reads MNHEY; CDR2 reads SMNVEV (reference sequence). After removal of 3 bases from V and 3 bases from J, the junction contained 1 base not matched to a gene. The length of the CDR3 is 14 residues. In DNA, the CDR3 is TGTGCCAGCAGTTTCGCGGGAGGCTACAATGAGCAGTTCTTC. Amino acids: CASSFAGGYNEQFF.

V and J are TRBV28 and TRBJ1-4, with 7 bases that match TRBD1. This CDR3 is 15 amino acids long. The trim removed 3 bases at V and 8 bases at J, leaving 9 bases unmatched. Per germline, CDR1 MDHEN and CDR2 SYDVKM. CDR3 sequence: CASSFSTGKREKLFF. CDR3 DNA sequence: TGTGCCAGCAGTTTTTCGACAGGGAAGCGGGAAAAACTGTTTTTT.

This chain links TRBV9 with TRBJ2-1, with TRBD1 as a possible D gene (6 bases). The V gene's germline CDR1 is SGDLS and CDR2 YYNGEE. Trimming shortened V by 3 bases and J by 3 bases, and 19 bases separated the two germline ends. This CDR3 is built from 17 residues. The CDR3 sequence is CASSAMPGHSYYNEQFF. The CDR3 coding sequence is TGTGCCAGCAGCGCCATGCCGGGACATTCTTACTACAATGAGCAGTTCTTC.

The DNA for the CDR3 is TGTGCCAGCAGCATCCGGACAGGGGGTCCTGGGGCCAACGTCCTGACTTTC. Translated, it gives CASSIRTGGPGANVLTF. The gene calls are TRBV11-2 and TRBJ2-6; TRBD1 aligns across 10 bases. The V gene's germline CDR1 is SGHAT and CDR2 FQNNGV. The ends lost 5 bases at V and 2 bases at J; junction bases unmatched: 6. CDR3 length equals 17 residues.

The chain has TRBV28 and TRBJ2-3; 7 bases line up with TRBD2. The ends lost 4 bases at V and 6 bases at J; junction bases unmatched: 10. The CDR3 extends over 15 amino acids. Germline CDR1 and CDR2: MDHEN and SYDVKM. CDR3 residues: CASSSPRLAADTQYF. CDR3 DNA: TGTGCCAGCAGTTCTCCGAGACTAGCAGCCGATACGCAGTATTTT. Based on the CDR3 plus reference TRBV28 and TRBJ2-3, the full variable domain is DVKVTQSSRYLVKRTGEKVFLECVQDMDHENMFWYRQDPGLGLRLIYFSYDVKMKEKGDIPEGYSVSREKKERFSLILESASTNQTSMYLCASSSPRLAADTQYFGPGTRLTVL.